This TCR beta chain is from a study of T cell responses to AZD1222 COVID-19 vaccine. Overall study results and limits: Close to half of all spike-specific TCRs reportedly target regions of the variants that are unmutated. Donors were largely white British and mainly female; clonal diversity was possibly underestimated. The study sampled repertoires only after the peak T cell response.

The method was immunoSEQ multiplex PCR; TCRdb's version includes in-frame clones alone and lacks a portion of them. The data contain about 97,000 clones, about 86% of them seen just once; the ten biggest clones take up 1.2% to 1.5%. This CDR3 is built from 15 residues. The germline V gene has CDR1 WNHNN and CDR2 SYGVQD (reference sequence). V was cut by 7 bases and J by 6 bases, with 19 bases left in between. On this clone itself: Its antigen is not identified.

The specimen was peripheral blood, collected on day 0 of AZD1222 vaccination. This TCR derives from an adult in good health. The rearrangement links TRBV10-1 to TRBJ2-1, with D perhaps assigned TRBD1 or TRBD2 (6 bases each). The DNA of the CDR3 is TGCGCCAGCACCGAGGGAGGAGGGGGGCTCAATGAGCAGTTCTTC. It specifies CASTEGGGGLNEQFF.